This is a list of T cell receptor beta chains from one sample in a study of T cells after yellow fever vaccination. TCRdb ran MiXCR on the 5' RACE reads and lists one entry per CDR3 protein. This sample has roughly 400,000 distinct CDR3 sequences; around 20% occur once, and the top ten carry around 17%. This sample comprised PBMCs, obtained before the yellow fever booster vaccination. The receptor set was obtained from a man aged 18 to 29 who received the YFV17D yellow fever vaccine. CDR3s include the opening cysteine and the closing phenylalanine or tryptophan. D genes are given only for firm matches.

CDR3 protein: CATSDFDRNTDSGNTIYF; D gene: -; V gene: TRBV24-1; J gene: TRBJ1-3
CDR3 protein: CASSFTGTSKETQYF; D gene: TRBD2; V gene: TRBV11-2; J gene: TRBJ2-5
CDR3 protein: CASSPRDRITLYGYTF; D gene: TRBD1; V gene: TRBV5-6; J gene: TRBJ1-2
CDR3 protein: CASSLAGGGSTDTQYF; D gene: -; V gene: TRBV7-9; J gene: TRBJ2-3
CDR3 protein: CASSYGTGRGTDTQYF; D gene: -; V gene: TRBV28; J gene: TRBJ2-3
CDR3 protein: CASSKRQGLNTEAFF; D gene: TRBD1; V gene: TRBV6-6; J gene: TRBJ1-1
CDR3 protein: CASRPTGRATEAFF; D gene: -; V gene: TRBV12-3/TRBV12-4; J gene: TRBJ1-1
CDR3 protein: CSARVAGALGNYGYTF; D gene: -; V gene: TRBV20-1; J gene: TRBJ1-2
CDR3 protein: CASSPPLGLYGYTF; D gene: -; V gene: TRBV4-1; J gene: TRBJ1-2
CDR3 protein: CAMSQGDYSNQPQHF; D gene: TRBD1; V gene: TRBV10-3; J gene: TRBJ1-5
CDR3 protein: CASAQGQRGETQYF; D gene: TRBD1; V gene: TRBV4-2; J gene: TRBJ2-5
CDR3 protein: CSARRGDRTNEKLFF; D gene: -; V gene: TRBV20-1; J gene: TRBJ1-4
CDR3 protein: CASSPRDRGITGELFF; D gene: TRBD1; V gene: TRBV12-3/TRBV12-4; J gene: TRBJ2-2
CDR3 protein: CASSPQAYSHGYEQFF; D gene: -; V gene: TRBV12-3/TRBV12-4; J gene: TRBJ2-1
CDR3 protein: CASTTRWGRETIAKNIQYF; D gene: -; V gene: TRBV28; J gene: TRBJ2-4
CDR3 protein: CASSYGLAGLGETQYF; D gene: TRBD2; V gene: TRBV6-5; J gene: TRBJ2-5
CDR3 protein: CASSFPLLEGEQFF; D gene: -; V gene: TRBV7-9; J gene: TRBJ2-1
CDR3 protein: CATSSAGLRHDTQYF; D gene: -; V gene: TRBV15; J gene: TRBJ2-3
CDR3 protein: CASGPTGAPYEQYF; D gene: TRBD1; V gene: TRBV12-5; J gene: TRBJ2-7
CDR3 protein: CSASSGGAGDTQYF; D gene: TRBD2; V gene: TRBV20-1; J gene: TRBJ2-3
CDR3 protein: CASSHSRGLSTEAFF; D gene: -; V gene: TRBV6-5; J gene: TRBJ1-1
CDR3 protein: CASSILAGVDQETQYF; D gene: TRBD2; V gene: TRBV7-6; J gene: TRBJ2-5
CDR3 protein: CSVRARRGARIEAFF; D gene: -; V gene: TRBV29-1; J gene: TRBJ1-1
CDR3 protein: CASSSGESYGYTF; D gene: -; V gene: TRBV7-2; J gene: TRBJ1-2
CDR3 protein: CASSLVRGTGTEAFF; D gene: TRBD1; V gene: TRBV5-5; J gene: TRBJ1-1
CDR3 protein: CASNARAQETQYF; D gene: -; V gene: TRBV6-1; J gene: TRBJ2-5
CDR3 protein: CASSLGQGTYGEQFF; D gene: TRBD1; V gene: TRBV5-1; J gene: TRBJ2-1
CDR3 protein: CASKTGGASGANVLTF; D gene: TRBD1; V gene: TRBV4-1; J gene: TRBJ2-6
CDR3 protein: CASSPRTGSPEAFF; D gene: TRBD1; V gene: TRBV9; J gene: TRBJ1-1
CDR3 protein: CATMRNDEQFF; D gene: -; V gene: TRBV12-3/TRBV12-4; J gene: TRBJ2-1
CDR3 protein: CSATAPVQYF; D gene: -; V gene: TRBV20-1; J gene: TRBJ2-5
CDR3 protein: CASIIWPEDTIYF; D gene: -; V gene: TRBV5-4; J gene: TRBJ1-3
CDR3 protein: CSVVTPGYNEQFF; D gene: -; V gene: TRBV29-1; J gene: TRBJ2-1
CDR3 protein: CASSLAARNTGELFF; D gene: -; V gene: TRBV12-3/TRBV12-4; J gene: TRBJ2-2
CDR3 protein: CSAREEDRSSYNSPLHF; D gene: TRBD1; V gene: TRBV20-1; J gene: TRBJ1-6
CDR3 protein: CASSQDYGGGGYGYTF; D gene: -; V gene: TRBV4-3; J gene: TRBJ1-2
CDR3 protein: CASRQGDNEQYF; D gene: TRBD1; V gene: TRBV19; J gene: TRBJ2-7
CDR3 protein: CASSLAGAAGEQYF; D gene: -; V gene: TRBV12-3/TRBV12-4; J gene: TRBJ2-7
CDR3 protein: CASSPGQELAMGGYTF; D gene: TRBD1; V gene: TRBV5-1; J gene: TRBJ1-2
CDR3 protein: CASRGHSGGVQSNEQFF; D gene: TRBD2; V gene: TRBV28; J gene: TRBJ2-1
CDR3 protein: CASSLTGYNEQFF; D gene: -; V gene: TRBV7-3; J gene: TRBJ2-1
CDR3 protein: CASSVAGSGGSDEQFF; D gene: TRBD2; V gene: TRBV9; J gene: TRBJ2-1
CDR3 protein: CASSLWDRVGGGYTF; D gene: TRBD1; V gene: TRBV7-2; J gene: TRBJ1-2
CDR3 protein: CASSRTGGGEQFF; D gene: -; V gene: TRBV6-6; J gene: TRBJ2-1
CDR3 protein: CASSSGPSIGNTIYF; D gene: -; V gene: TRBV7-3; J gene: TRBJ1-3
CDR3 protein: CASSYDRAGYTF; D gene: TRBD1; V gene: TRBV5-5; J gene: TRBJ1-2
CDR3 protein: CASSQDLGGTSGHTDTQYF; D gene: TRBD2; V gene: TRBV4-3; J gene: TRBJ2-3
CDR3 protein: CASSLVRGGPQETQYF; D gene: TRBD2; V gene: TRBV7-8; J gene: TRBJ2-5
CDR3 protein: CASRNSYEQYF; D gene: -; V gene: TRBV6-5; J gene: TRBJ2-7
CDR3 protein: CASRGHAAETQYF; D gene: -; V gene: TRBV6-5; J gene: TRBJ2-5
CDR3 protein: CASSQSPIPTF; D gene: -; V gene: TRBV3-1; J gene: TRBJ1-2
CDR3 protein: CSASSPGSYVRTEAFF; D gene: -; V gene: TRBV20-1; J gene: TRBJ1-1
CDR3 protein: CASSFGGTGVPPGEKLFF; D gene: TRBD1; V gene: TRBV7-3; J gene: TRBJ1-4
CDR3 protein: CASSLQGRLTEAFF; D gene: -; V gene: TRBV27; J gene: TRBJ1-1
CDR3 protein: CASTLGQGTDTQYF; D gene: -; V gene: TRBV6-2/TRBV6-3; J gene: TRBJ2-3